This passage covers 9 T cell receptor beta chains from one sample sequenced in a study of blood T cell repertoires in COVID-19. The protocol was immunoSEQ multiplex PCR, while the TCRdb copy is restricted to in-frame clones and leaves out a portion. The data show roughly 240,000 clones, with approximately 88% seen just once and roughly 2.3% held by the top ten. What was sequenced was PBMCs or T cells enriched from blood (not recorded which). The receptors come from a woman in her forties with acute COVID-19.

This sequence joins TRBV6-5 and TRBJ1-3; TRBD1 aligns across 7 bases. The J segment lost 3 bases and the V segment lost 6 bases, leaving 8 bases of the junction unmatched. The CDR3 totals 15 residues. From germline, CDR1 is MNHEY and CDR2 SVGAGI. The CDR3 loop is CASSRAGGRGNTIYF. The CDR3 DNA sequence: TGTGCCAGCAGCCGTGCAGGGGGACGTGGAAACACCATATATTTT.

The rearrangement joins TRBV7-8 to TRBJ2-2, with D tentatively TRBD1 (6 bases). V lost 5 bases to trimming and J lost 2 bases, with 12 bases between them. CDR1 SGHVS and CDR2 FQNEAQ come from the germline V gene. This CDR3 comprises 15 residues. CDR3 residues: CASSPRDTNTGELFF. The CDR3 coding sequence is TGTGCCAGCAGCCCCCGGGACACTAACACCGGGGAGCTGTTTTTT.

In its sample, this clone was seen a few times. The chain employs TRBV9 and TRBJ1-4, with a possible D match to TRBD1 (6 bases). The germline V gene encodes CDR1 SGDLS and CDR2 YYNGEE. V gave up 4 bases and J gave up 6 bases, with 19 bases separating them. The CDR3 runs to 16 residues. CDR3 region: CASSPRGGIDDEKLFF. CDR3 sequence (DNA): TGTGCCAGCAGCCCGAGGGGGGGGATTGATGATGAAAAACTGTTTTTT. The full variable domain, in which reference TRBV9 and TRBJ1-4 provide the parts outside the CDR3, is DSGVTQTPKHLITATGQRVTLRCSPRSGDLSVYWYQQSLDQGLQFLIQYYNGEERAKGNILERFSAQQFPDLHSELNLSSLELGDSALYFCASSPRGGIDDEKLFFGSGTQLSVL.

The chain employs TRBV7-2 and TRBJ1-3; 8 positions agree with TRBD1. The CDR3 sequence is 15 residues long. The V and J ends lost 5 bases and 2 bases, in that order; junction bases with no gene match: 5. Germline assignment: CDR1 SGHTA and CDR2 FQGNSA. CDR3: CASSAQGAPGNTIYF. The DNA for the CDR3 is TGTGCCAGCAGCGCTCAGGGGGCTCCTGGAAACACCATATATTTT.

The chain employs TRBV9 and TRBJ1-3; no clear D. Germline V gene data show CDR1 as SGDLS and CDR2 as YYNGEE. The CDR3 contains 16 residues. V was clipped by 2 bases and J by 2 bases, with 14 bases between them. The CDR3 protein is CASSVMESPTGNTIYF. The CDR3 DNA follows: TGTGCCAGCAGCGTTATGGAGTCTCCCACTGGAAACACCATATATTTT.

V is TRBV11-2 and J is TRBJ2-2, with 9 bases lining up with TRBD1. The J segment lost 6 bases and the V segment lost 1 base, leaving 6 bases of the junction unmatched. This CDR3 has 16 residues. Looked up from germline, CDR1 is SGHAT and CDR2 is FQNNGV. CDR3 residues: CASSLVGTGHAGELFF. The CDR3 coding sequence is TGTGCCAGCAGCTTAGTAGGGACAGGGCACGCCGGGGAGCTGTTTTTT. Looking up the rest from reference TRBV11-2 and TRBJ2-2 gives the full variable domain: EAGVAQSPRYKIIEKRQSVAFWCNPISGHATLYWYQQILGQGPKLLIQFQNNGVVDDSQLPKDRFSAERLKGVDSTLKIQPAKLEDSAVYLCASSLVGTGHAGELFFGEGSRLTVL.

The chain has TRBV19 and TRBJ2-7; TRBD2 matches at 12 bases. Germline CDR1 and CDR2: LNHDA and SQIVND (reference sequence). V gave up 9 bases and J gave up 7 bases; unmatched junction bases: 10. The CDR3 is 14 residues long. The CDR3 region has the DNA TGTGCCAGCCGGACTAGCGGGGTTCTGGGGGAGCAGTACTTC. Its protein product is CASRTSGVLGEQYF.

This clone has just one count. The V and J genes are TRBV3-1 (or the pseudogene TRBV3-2) and TRBJ2-7; D possibly corresponds to TRBD2 (7 bases). This CDR3 contains 15 residues. V was pared by 1 base and J by 2 bases, with 12 bases between. CDR1 is LGHDT and CDR2 is YNNKEL in the germline V gene (reference sequence). The CDR3 DNA follows: TGTGCCAGCAGCCAAGCGGGGGGCCCCACCTACGAGCAGTACGTC. Protein: CASSQAGGPTYEQYV.

The count of this clone is one. The chain is built from TRBV10-3 and TRBJ1-2; the match to TRBD1 covers 7 bases. The CDR3 has 13 residues. Trimming at V came to 11 bases and at J to 10 bases, leaving 16 bases not matched to a gene. The germline V gene encodes CDR1 ENHRY and CDR2 SYGVKD. CDR3 in DNA: TGTGCCGCCACCACCGGGGAGAGGGGGCCCTACACCTTC. Translating it yields CAATTGERGPYTF.